This is a list of T cell receptor beta chains from one sample in a study of T cells after yellow fever vaccination. TCRdb ran MiXCR on the 5' RACE reads and lists one entry per CDR3 protein. The sample includes roughly 45,000 distinct CDR3 sequences, roughly 6.4% of them seen just once. The material sequenced was PBMCs, either bulk or a sorted T-cell subset (CD4+, CD8+, memory, or dextramer-sorted; not recorded which), taken 45 days after the yellow fever booster vaccination. The receptor set was obtained from a man younger than 45 who received the YFV17D yellow fever vaccine. Each CDR3 is given with its conserved first and last residue. Each record gives: CDR3 protein, J gene, V gene, clone size. Part of the rows lack a size; the others show once, few, many or a class for expanded clones.

CASSFRTGPPPYNEQFF	TRBJ2-1	TRBV6-2/TRBV6-3	-
CASSLQTYTDTQYF	TRBJ2-3	TRBV9	many
CASSSTGSYSGNTIYF	TRBJ1-3	TRBV14	few
CASSYGSYEQYF	TRBJ2-7	TRBV28	many
CASSVGSSGQETQYF	TRBJ2-5	TRBV9	many
CASNGFSTDTQYF	TRBJ2-3	TRBV14	few
CASRGGGWDTEAFF	TRBJ1-1	TRBV6-5	-
CASSHLKTGRNTGELFF	TRBJ2-2	TRBV4-3	-
CSVEDRGAGKKLFF	TRBJ1-4	TRBV29-1	many
CASSQSRGEQYF	TRBJ2-7	TRBV7-2	-
CAWSVLIRSTDTQYF	TRBJ2-3	TRBV30	few
CASSPDRAGGTEAFF	TRBJ1-1	TRBV4-2	many
CSASGGASSYEQYF	TRBJ2-7	TRBV20-1	few
CASSVGRTGSEQYF	TRBJ2-7	TRBV9	many
CASSLWTVLTEAFF	TRBJ1-1	TRBV7-2	many
CASSYGAGTEAFF	TRBJ1-1	TRBV6-2/TRBV6-3	-
CASSLGTYRSEQYF	TRBJ2-7	TRBV5-1	-
CSTEFGGLAAPAPYNEQFF	TRBJ2-1	TRBV29-1	many
CASSESGDEQFF	TRBJ2-1	TRBV2	many